The 30 T cell receptor beta chains below were found in one sample sequenced in a study of shared clonotypes between healthy human individuals. Sequencing used immunoSEQ multiplex PCR; TCRdb keeps in-frame clones, though not all of them. Counted here are 450,000 to 500,000 clones, 70% to 80% occurring once; the ten biggest clones make up approximately 12%. Specimen: PBMCs. Receptor source: a woman in her thirties or forties in good health. Some clones in this sample may be carry-over from other donors' samples.

The rearrangement joins TRBV4-2 to TRBJ2-2; D possibly corresponds to TRBD2 (5 bases). V lost 0 bases and J 0 bases, leaving 8 bases between the germline ends. In germline, CDR1 is LGHNA, CDR2 YNFKEQ. CDR3 size: 16 residues. This CDR3 reads CASSQDGSANTGELFF. The CDR3, as DNA: TGTGCCAGCAGCCAAGATGGGAGTGCGAACACCGGGGAGCTGTTTTTT.

As regards this clone: The same CDR3 also results from other DNA sequences found in this sample. The CDR3 DNA reads as TGTGCCAGCAGCTTTACGGGTTATAATGAGCAGTTCTTC. Protein: CASSFTGYNEQFF. The chain joins TRBV5-8 to TRBJ2-1; D call uncertain. CDR3 size: 13 residues. The germline V gene encodes CDR1 SGHTS and CDR2 YDEGEE. The V end was cut by 2 bases, the J end by 7 bases, with 10 bases between. Complete variable domain (other parts from reference TRBV5-8 and TRBJ2-1): EAGVTQSPTHLIKTRGQQATLRCSPISGHTSVYWYQQALGLGLQFLLWYDEGEERNRGNFPPRFSGRQFPNYSSELNVNALELEDSALYLCASSFTGYNEQFFGPGTRLTVL.

This clone occurred a few times. The chain couples TRBV19 to TRBJ1-4; D gene unclear. CDR3 length equals 14 residues. The V and J ends lost 3 bases and 6 bases respectively, with 11 bases between them. Germline values: CDR1 LNHDA, CDR2 SQIVND (reference sequence). The CDR3 here is CASSMGRDYEKLFF. The CDR3 DNA sequence: TGTGCCAGTAGTATGGGCCGGGATTATGAAAAACTGTTTTTT.

This clone appeared many times. The chain carries TRBV5-1 and TRBJ2-2; TRBD2 matches at 9 bases. Germline V lookup: CDR1 SGHRS, CDR2 YFSETQ. The length of the CDR3 is 13 residues. V trimming: 5 bases; J trimming: 6 bases; junction bases outside the gene matches: 2. CDR3 sequence (DNA): TGCGCCAGCAGACTAGCGGGCTCCGGGGAGCTGTTTTTT. This encodes CASRLAGSGELFF.

The chain joins TRBV4-2 to TRBJ1-2; no reliable D call. The V end lost 6 bases, the J end lost 7 bases, and 12 bases lay between the germline ends. This CDR3 has 12 residues. The germline CDR1 and CDR2 sequences are LGHNA and YNFKEQ. The CDR3 sequence: CASSLAGGGYTF. CDR3 DNA sequence: TGTGCCAGCAGTCTTGCAGGAGGTGGCTACACCTTC.

The chain has TRBV28 and TRBJ2-5, with D possibly being TRBD2 (5 bases). The CDR3 is made up of 13 amino acids. Trimming pared 7 bases from V and 4 bases from J, leaving 13 bases between. Germline V CDR1 and CDR2: MDHEN, SYDVKM. CDR3 sequence reads: CASTPAGVETQYF. CDR3 in DNA: TGTGCCAGCACCCCGGCCGGGGTAGAGACCCAGTACTTC.

At least ten counts were recorded for this clone. The chain couples TRBV28 to TRBJ1-2; TRBD1 matches at 7 bases. Per germline, CDR1 MDHEN and CDR2 SYDVKM. This CDR3 has 14 residues. J gave up 8 bases and V 4 bases, and 10 bases lay outside the gene matches. The CDR3 sequence: CASSSRDSHRGYTF. CDR3 nucleotide sequence: TGTGCCAGCAGTTCCCGGGACAGTCATCGCGGCTACACCTTC.

The chain links TRBV6-5 to TRBJ1-5, with D hard to call. The germline V gene encodes CDR1 MNHEY and CDR2 SVGAGI. This CDR3 contains 14 residues. V was pared by 5 bases and J by 0 bases, with 8 bases between. The CDR3 loop is CASSTADSNQPQHF. Here the CDR3 DNA reads TGTGCCAGCAGTACTGCGGATAGCAATCAGCCCCAGCATTTT.

This CDR3 is CASSPLGLAGAEQFF. In DNA, the CDR3 is TGTGCCAGCTCACCTCTCGGACTAGCGGGGGCTGAGCAGTTCTTC. The chain is built from TRBV18 and TRBJ2-1, with 13 bases that match TRBD2. The CDR3 consists of 15 residues. Germline V gene sequence: CDR1 KGHSH, CDR2 LQKENI. Losses at the gene ends were 3 bases for V and 9 bases for J; bases not matched to a gene: 5.

The V call is TRBV7-9, the J call TRBJ2-5; TRBD2 agrees at 8 bases. The V segment lost 1 base and the J segment 11 bases; nucleotides outside the gene matches: 12. The CDR3 runs 15 residues. Germline V CDR1 and CDR2: SEHNR, FQNEAQ (reference sequence). The CDR3 nucleotides are TGTGCCAGCAGCTTAGGAGTAGCGGGGCATGTGGAGCAGTACTTC. Encoded protein: CASSLGVAGHVEQYF. Variable domain in full (rest from reference TRBV7-9 and TRBJ2-5): DTGVSQNPRHKITKRGQNVTFRCDPISEHNRLYWYRQTLGQGPEFLTYFQNEAQLEKSRLLSDRFSAERPKGSFSTLEIQRTEQGDSAMYLCASSLGVAGHVEQYFGPGTRLLVL.

V usage is TRBV7-3 and J usage is TRBJ2-2, with D unclear. V lost 0 bases, J lost 4 bases, and 3 bases lay in between. Germline lookup yields CDR1 SGHTA and CDR2 FQGTGA. The length of the CDR3 is 13 residues. CDR3 sequence (DNA): TGTGCCAGCAGCTTAACCCCCACCGGGGAGCTGTTTTTT. It translates to CASSLTPTGELFF. The whole variable domain, filled in from reference TRBV7-3 and TRBJ2-2, reads GAGVSQTPSNKVTEKGKYVELRCDPISGHTALYWYRQSLGQGPEFLIYFQGTGAADDSGLPNDRFFAVRPEGSVSTLKIQRTERGDSAVYLCASSLTPTGELFFGEGSRLTVL.

V and J are TRBV19 and TRBJ2-2, with TRBD1 as a possible D gene (6 bases). From germline, CDR1 is LNHDA and CDR2 SQIVND (reference sequence). The CDR3 contains 18 residues. V dropped 2 bases and J dropped 6 bases, with 22 bases sitting between them. In DNA, the CDR3 is TGTGCCAGTAGTATACCTCAGGGGCGGGTTTACGTGTCCGGGGAGCTGTTTTTT. This translates into CASSIPQGRVYVSGELFF.

For this clone: This sequence is one base from a far larger clone and is likely a read error. The chain couples TRBV4-3 to TRBJ2-7; D perhaps matches TRBD1 (5 bases). CDR1 LGHNA and CDR2 YSLEER come from the germline V gene. The CDR3 is 13 amino acids. Trimming removed 1 base at V and 6 bases at J, with 10 bases between. The CDR3 nucleotides read TGCGCCAGCAGCCAAGGTTGGGGCGTCGAGCAGTACTTC. Encoded protein: CASSQGWGVEQYF.

The rearrangement uses TRBV7-2 and TRBJ2-1; a weak D match, TRBD1 (5 bases). Germline V gene lookup returns CDR1 SGHTA and CDR2 FQGNSA. V lost 5 bases and J 5 bases, leaving 13 bases between the germline ends. The CDR3 spans 14 residues. CDR3 in DNA: TGTGCCAGCAGCCCAGGGTTGGCGAACAATGAGCAGTTCTTC. It specifies CASSPGLANNEQFF.

A few counts support this clone. CDR3 sequence (DNA): TGTGCCAGCAGTGAAGCTTGGATTGTCACTGAAGCTTTCTTT. Translated: CASSEAWIVTEAFF. This chain links TRBV6-1 with TRBJ1-1; D ambiguous. V lost 0 bases and J lost 4, with 9 bases in between. Looked up from germline, CDR1 is MNHNS and CDR2 is SASEGT. This CDR3 is 14 amino acids long.

V usage is TRBV30 and J usage is TRBJ2-5; D is unclear. Germline assignment: CDR1 GTSNPN and CDR2 SVGIG (reference sequence). The CDR3 is 13 residues long. The ends were cut back, 1 base at V and 2 bases at J, with 8 bases in the middle. The CDR3 protein is CAWSDQIQETQYF. The CDR3 bases are TGTGCCTGGAGTGACCAAATTCAAGAGACCCAGTACTTC.

This clone came up a few times. The chain recombines TRBV6-1 with TRBJ1-1; 10 bases are shared with TRBD1. V was clipped by 6 bases and J by 3 bases; unmatched bases: 4. Germline V gene lookup returns CDR1 MNHNS and CDR2 SASEGT. There are 14 residues in the CDR3. The CDR3 DNA reads TGTGCCAGCAGCCGGACAGGGGGAGACACTGAAGCTTTCTTT. It translates to CASSRTGGDTEAFF.

The chain couples TRBV19 to TRBJ2-1, with a possible D match to TRBD2 (6 bases). The CDR3 loop spans 15 amino acids. CDR1 is LNHDA, CDR2 SQIVND, per germline (reference sequence). V shed 7 bases and J shed 7 bases, with 20 bases lying between them. CDR3 DNA: TGTGCCAGTAAGGGGTTTGCAGGGACTCGGAATGAGCAGTTCTTC. Its protein product is CASKGFAGTRNEQFF.

This clone came up a few times. The chain joins TRBV2 to TRBJ2-2, with a possible D match to TRBD2 (5 bases). This CDR3 is built from 16 residues. V was clipped by 3 bases and J by 1 base, with 12 bases between them. The germline V gene encodes CDR1 SNHLY and CDR2 FYNNEI. The CDR3 DNA follows: TGTGCCAGCAGTGATGTAAGGGAGTGGAACACCGGGGAGCTGTTTTTT. This encodes CASSDVREWNTGELFF.

The chain couples TRBV11-3 to TRBJ2-2; 9 positions agree with TRBD2. Germline CDR1 SGHNT, CDR2 YENEEA. CDR3 length equals 16 residues. V trimming: 5 bases; J trimming: 7 bases; junction bases outside the gene matches: 11. CDR3 sequence reads: CASSPNSGSFHGELFF. In nucleotides, the CDR3 is TGTGCCAGCAGCCCTAATAGCGGGAGCTTCCACGGGGAGCTGTTTTTT.

The chain links TRBV4-3 to TRBJ2-1; a weak D match, TRBD2 (7 bases). From germline, CDR1 is LGHNA and CDR2 YSLEER. V lost 2 bases to trimming and J lost 8 bases, with 16 bases between them. The CDR3 covers 15 residues. The CDR3 DNA reads as TGCGCCAGCAGCCAAAACCCCCGGGGGGCCGATGAGCAGTTCTTC. Amino acids: CASSQNPRGADEQFF.

The chain carries TRBV11-2 and TRBJ2-7; either TRBD1 or TRBD2 may supply D (6 bases each). The CDR3 has 16 residues. The V gene lost 1 base and the J gene lost 3 bases, with 16 bases spanning the gap. Germline V gene lookup returns CDR1 SGHAT and CDR2 FQNNGV. DNA of the CDR3: TGTGCCAGCAGCTTAGGTAGGGGGGCAGGACACTACGAGCAGTACTTC. Amino acid sequence: CASSLGRGAGHYEQYF.

J is TRBJ1-5 and V is TRBV4-2; D might be TRBD1 (5 bases). CDR1 is LGHNA and CDR2 is YNFKEQ in the germline V gene. The CDR3 loop spans 17 amino acids. V shed 0 bases and J shed 0 bases, with 12 bases lying between them. DNA of the CDR3: TGTGCCAGCAGCCAAGATGGGGGAATTAATAGCAATCAGCCCCAGCATTTT. Its translation is CASSQDGGINSNQPQHF.

This clone was picked up one time. V gene TRBV19 combines with J gene TRBJ2-1; weak D call: TRBD2 (6 bases). This CDR3 has 14 residues. Germline CDR1 LNHDA, CDR2 SQIVND (reference sequence). The V end lost 5 bases, the J end lost 4 bases, and 12 bases lay between the germline ends. The CDR3 sequence is CASSGTPSYNEQFF. The CDR3, as DNA: TGTGCCAGTAGTGGGACTCCCTCGTACAATGAGCAGTTCTTC.

By share, this clone ranks as medium-sized (0.01 to 0.1%). In the same sample, other DNA sequences code for this CDR3. This CDR3 reads CASSYRREVPNEQFF. CDR3 sequence (DNA): TGTGCCAGCAGTTACAGGCGGGAGGTTCCCAATGAGCAGTTCTTC. V is TRBV6-6 and J is TRBJ2-1; TRBD2 matches 8 bases. The germline V gene encodes CDR1 MNHNY and CDR2 SVGAGI (reference sequence). The ends lost 2 bases at V and 6 bases at J; junction bases unmatched: 6. The CDR3 sequence is 15 residues long.

The rearrangement uses TRBV5-4 and TRBJ2-3, with D perhaps being TRBD1 or TRBD2 (5 bases each). Deletions cut 4 bases from V and 2 bases from J, with 11 bases between. Looked up from germline, CDR1 is SGHNT and CDR2 is YYREEE (reference sequence). This CDR3 is built from 14 residues. CDR3 nucleotide sequence: TGTGCCAGCAGCCTGGGACGTATCACAGATACGCAGTATTTT. Translated: CASSLGRITDTQYF.

V usage is TRBV6-4 and J usage is TRBJ2-3; 7 bases fit TRBD2. V gave up 0 bases and J gave up 2 bases; unmatched junction bases: 5. The CDR3 contains 16 residues. In germline, CDR1 is MRHNA, CDR2 SNTAGT. The CDR3 coding sequence is TGTGCCAGCAGTGACTCGGTTACTAGCGACACAGATACGCAGTATTTT. It is translated as CASSDSVTSDTDTQYF.

A single count supports this clone. V and J are TRBV19 and TRBJ2-7, with 10 bases identical to TRBD2. This CDR3 is 15 amino acids long. The trim removed 2 bases at V and 5 bases at J, leaving 6 bases unmatched. The germline V gene encodes CDR1 LNHDA and CDR2 SQIVND (reference sequence). CDR3 protein: CASSISLAGAHEQYF. DNA of the CDR3: TGTGCCAGTAGTATAAGTCTAGCGGGAGCCCACGAGCAGTACTTC.

The V call is TRBV18, the J call TRBJ2-1, with a tentative D call TRBD2 (6 bases). This CDR3 comprises 15 residues. Germline CDR1 reads KGHSH; CDR2 reads LQKENI. The V end was cut by 2 bases, the J end by 8 bases, with 16 bases between. As DNA, the CDR3 is TGTGCCAGCTCACCAACCCTGGGTAGCGGCGATGAGCAGTTCTTC. This codes for CASSPTLGSGDEQFF.

The J gene is TRBJ2-3, the V gene TRBV6-1; D is ambiguous. The CDR3 has 13 residues. V lost 7 bases to trimming and J lost 4 bases, with 12 bases between them. Germline CDR1 reads MNHNS; CDR2 reads SASEGT. Here the CDR3 reads CASNPSQADTQYF. In DNA, the CDR3 is TGTGCCAGCAACCCCAGCCAAGCAGATACGCAGTATTTT.